This TCR beta chain is drawn from a study of CXCR3-negative and CXCR3-positive naive CD8 T cells. Study conclusions and caveats: Comparison of naive CXCR3-negative and CXCR3-positive cells revealed similar TRBV-TRBJ usage, while memory cells differed.

With regard to this clonotype: The antigen is not known.

Every subset of CD8+ T cells was sorted in triplicate at approximately 300,000 cells each. CD45RO-CCR7+CD27+CD95- marked naive CD8+ T cells. In germline, CDR1 is MDHEN, CDR2 SYDVKM. The CDR3 consists of 16 residues. The libraries of TRB cDNA were prepared using 5' RACE with UMI labels. TCRdb re-called the 5' RACE reads; every CDR3 protein appears as one record, without DNA. The sample table includes around 50,000 distinct CDR3 sequences. The chain recombines TRBV28 with TRBJ2-3; lacking DNA, the TRBD2 call made by TCRdb goes unchecked. This TCR came from a human donor in good health. Some clones in this sample may be carry-over from other donors' samples. The specimen sequenced was naive CXCR3- CD8+ T cells from blood. Subset noted: CD45RO-CCR7+CD27+CD95- naive CD8+ T cells lacking CXCR3 (TNR3-). CDR3 loop: CASSPRLPGEADTQYF.